The T cell receptor (beta chain) described here comes from a study of blood T cell repertoires in COVID-19. On the study more broadly: From the United States, Italy and Spain came samples of acute and convalescent COVID-19.

In its sample, this clone was seen a few times. Profiled with immunoSEQ multiplex PCR; TCRdb holds only in-frame clones, not every one. The sample comprises fewer than 35,000 clones, roughly nine tenths of which are singletons, and roughly 26% rests with the top ten. CDR3 length equals 12 residues. Germline lookup yields CDR1 LGHNT and CDR2 FRNRAP. V was clipped by 6 bases and J by 6 bases, with 8 bases between them. The chain joins TRBV12-5 to TRBJ2-2, with no clear D. The origin of this receptor is a woman aged 80 or older with active or convalescent COVID-19. What was sequenced was peripheral blood. CDR3 sequence reads: CASGPWPGELFF. In DNA, the CDR3 is TGTGCTAGTGGCCCGTGGCCCGGGGAGCTGTTTTTT. Full variable domain (rest looked up from reference TRBV12-5 and TRBJ2-2): DARVTQTPRHKVTEMGQEVTMRCQPILGHNTVFWYRQTMMQGLELLAYFRNRAPLDDSGMPKDRFSAEMPDATLATLKIQPSEPRDSAVYFCASGPWPGELFFGEGSRLTVL.